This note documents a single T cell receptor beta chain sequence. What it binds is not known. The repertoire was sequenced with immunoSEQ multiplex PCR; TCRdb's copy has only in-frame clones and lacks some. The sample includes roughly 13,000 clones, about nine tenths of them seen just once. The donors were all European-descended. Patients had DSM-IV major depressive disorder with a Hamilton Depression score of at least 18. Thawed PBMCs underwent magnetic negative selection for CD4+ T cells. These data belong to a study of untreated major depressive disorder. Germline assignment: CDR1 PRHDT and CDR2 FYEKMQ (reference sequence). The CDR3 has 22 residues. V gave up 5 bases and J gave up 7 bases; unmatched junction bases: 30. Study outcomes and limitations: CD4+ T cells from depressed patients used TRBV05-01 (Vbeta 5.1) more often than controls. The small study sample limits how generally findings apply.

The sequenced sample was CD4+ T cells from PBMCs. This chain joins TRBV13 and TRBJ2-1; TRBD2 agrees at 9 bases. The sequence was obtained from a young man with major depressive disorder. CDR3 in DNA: TGTGCCAGCAGCCAGAACCTCCCGGCTAGCGGGGAGTACTGGACGTCGCGTAATGAGCAGTTCTTC. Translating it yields CASSQNLPASGEYWTSRNEQFF.